This T cell receptor beta chain was identified in a study of CD8+CD57+ T cells in acquired aplastic anemia. As for the study in general: Mean yield of DNA from sorted CD4+ and CD8+ cells was 2.5 to 4 ug.

V was clipped by 3 bases and J by 0 bases, with 19 bases between them. The V gene's germline CDR1 is DFQATT and CDR2 SNEGSKA (reference sequence). This CDR3 region has 17 residues. Those patients picked for sequencing had displayed CD8+CD57+ cell expansion on flow cytometry. Each patient had severe acquired aplastic anemia. There was no therapy given to any patient before the blood sampling took place. TCR beta VDJ combinations and CDR3 sequences were profiled from genomic DNA. TCRdb analysed the reads with MiXCR anew, one entry per CDR3 protein. The data hold about 190,000 distinct CDR3 sequences, with nearly 50% observed a single time.

Sequencing was carried out using sorted CD4+, CD8+, or CD8+CD57+ T cells (not recorded which) from PBMCs. The V gene is TRBV20-1, the J gene TRBJ2-3, with a possible D match to TRBD2 (6 bases). The sequence came from a human donor with aplastic anemia. The CDR3 loop is CSASPLLSSASTDTQYF. The DNA for the CDR3 is TGCAGTGCTAGTCCCCTCCTATCTAGCGCCAGCACAGATACGCAGTATTTT.